This TCR beta chain was found in a study of CD8 T cells in ankylosing spondylitis. Study-wide points: Matched ankylosing spondylitis synovial fluid reportedly showed significant enrichment of disease-linked clones. About eight highly homologous variants made up a TCR beta motif that seemed to typify ankylosing spondylitis blood. Prior literature has documented some motif variants in synovial fluid and blood from reactive arthritis.

CDR1 and CDR2 from the germline V gene are DFQATT and SNEGSKA (reference sequence). The CDR3 length is 16 residues. The V end lost 1 base, the J end lost 2 bases, and 18 bases lay between the germline ends. Scientists made TCR beta libraries using quantitative 5'-RACE with molecular barcodes. TCRdb ran MiXCR on the 5' RACE reads and lists one entry per CDR3 protein. The sample has roughly 400,000 distinct CDR3 sequences; around 20% are singletons. Worth noting for this clonotype: Its matching antigen is unknown.

The TCR comes from a male donor with ankylosing spondylitis. This chain connects TRBV20-1 to TRBJ2-7, with D tentatively TRBD2 (6 bases). The sequencing sample was made of blood, either unsorted or a sorted T cell fraction (not recorded which). CDR3 sequence: CSARAPLEGEAYEQYF. In DNA, the CDR3 is TGCAGTGCTAGAGCACCTTTGGAGGGAGAGGCCTACGAGCAGTACTTC.